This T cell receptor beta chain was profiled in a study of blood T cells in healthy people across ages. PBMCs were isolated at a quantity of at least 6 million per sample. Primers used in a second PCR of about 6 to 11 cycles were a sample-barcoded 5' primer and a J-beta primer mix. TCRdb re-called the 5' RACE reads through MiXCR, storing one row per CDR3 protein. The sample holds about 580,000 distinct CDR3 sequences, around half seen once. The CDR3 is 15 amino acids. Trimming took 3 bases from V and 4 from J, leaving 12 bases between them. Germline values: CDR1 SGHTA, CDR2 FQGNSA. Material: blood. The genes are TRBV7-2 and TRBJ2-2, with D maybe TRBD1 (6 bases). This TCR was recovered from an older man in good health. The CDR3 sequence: CASSFLGAGTGELFF. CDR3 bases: TGTGCCAGCAGCTTCCTGGGGGCGGGCACCGGGGAGCTGTTTTTT.